This T cell receptor (beta chain) was captured by sequencing in a study of blood T cell repertoires in COVID-19. On the study more broadly: The United States, Italy and Spain supplied acute and convalescent COVID-19 samples. T cells, B-cell-depleted T cells, or PBMCs provided the cDNA or gDNA that served as material.

Per the study methods: Reference gene primers were amplified, and this amplification served to estimate nucleated cell counts. Clones were read by immunoSEQ multiplex PCR, and TCRdb kept only the in-frame ones, dropping some. That table is the source of V, J and clone size, and D and trimming were worked out from the DNA. The table lists approximately 190,000 clones, around four fifths of them singletons, with around 19% in the top ten. This clone occurred a few times. Looked up from germline, CDR1 is MDHEN and CDR2 is SYDVKM. This CDR3 is built from 13 residues. Trimming removed 6 bases from V and 13 bases from J; junction bases left unmatched: 9.

The sequence was obtained from a human donor in a cohort sampled during active COVID-19. The rearrangement links TRBV28 to TRBJ1-4, with TRBD1 matching over 9 bases. The sequenced sample consisted of peripheral blood. In DNA, the CDR3 is TGTGCCAGCAGGACAGGGGGTGCGTCGCGACTGTTTTTT. This codes for CASRTGGASRLFF.